The present entry profiles one TCR beta chain with its context. The antigen remains undetermined. The sample originates from a study of cytomegalovirus exposure and HLA in healthy donors. Study-wide results and limits: The authors later linked a missense DCLRE1C variant to TCR beta V- and J-gene trimming.

Per the germline V gene, CDR1 is MNHEY and CDR2 is SMNVEV (reference sequence). The CDR3 loop spans 17 amino acids. Trimming left V 3 bases short and J 6 bases short, with 24 bases between. This PCR relied on a set of 60 Vbeta primers and 13 Jbeta primers. In the study's own analysis: Later, some 79 million unique TCR beta chains were counted in an analysis, and 8.5 million to 13 million of them were shared. Assay: immunoSEQ multiplex PCR; the TCRdb copy retains only in-frame clones and omits some. The DNA gave D and trimming, while V, J and clone size come from that table. The sample contains about 80,000 clones, 60% to 80% of which appear only once.

The chain employs TRBV27 and TRBJ2-7, with D perhaps TRBD2 (6 bases). The sequencing sample was made of PBMCs. The receptor's source is a man aged 50-59 years in good health and CMV-seronegative. The CDR3 loop is CASSLEGFGLRSLEQYF. The CDR3 region has the DNA TGTGCCAGCAGTTTGGAGGGCTTTGGTCTCCGATCGCTCGAGCAGTACTTC.